This T cell receptor (beta chain) was observed in a study of blood T cell repertoires in COVID-19 (TCRdb year 2020). Regarding the study in general: The collaborator samples originated in the United States, Italy and Spain and spanned the acute and convalescent phases of COVID-19. The material from the prospective study consisted of cDNA or gDNA derived from T cells, B-cell-depleted T cells, or PBMCs. Deeply sampled blood TCRbeta repertoires from subjects exposed to, actively infected with, or recovered from COVID-19 were included in the dataset. The repertoires were made available in a free public database intended to serve as a resource for research on the immune response to SARS-CoV-2. The samples were drawn from two sources: the first 160 participants of the ongoing ImmuneRACE study, and about 1,300 subjects contributed by 6 global collaborators. Nearly every sample came with metadata listing a de-identified subject ID, COVID-19 status, age in years and sex. Where HLA class I and class II types were available, the types were taken from metadata supplied by the sample provider, not from assay-based typing. General findings and caveats noted by the study authors: The amount of clinical and demographic metadata varied by source and participant and was provided uncurated.

Whole blood was collected in K2EDTA tubes by collaborating institutions according to the institutions' own protocols. For TCRbeta analysis, collaborator samples were shipped as frozen whole blood, as isolated PBMCs, or as DNA extracted from either sample type. Details on this clone: There is no known antigen for this receptor. No clone much larger than this one lies a single base away; base qualities are absent.

TCRbeta CDR3 regions were amplified from genomic DNA by means of the immunoSEQ Assay, a bias-controlled multiplex PCR. The original methods were these. Within the assay, amplification of reference gene primers was used to estimate how many nucleated cells each sample contained. Sequence reads were collapsed and filtered to measure the absolute abundance of every unique TCRbeta CDR3 rearrangement. For each sample, productive Simpson clonality was calculated by taking the square root of Simpson's diversity index across productive rearrangements. TCRdb obtained this table from immuneACCESS and retained in-frame rearrangements with V and J assigned. These tables miss some clones; where compared with another copy, unresolved V genes account for less than half of the shortfall, and the remainder is unexplained. Clone size and the V and J calls come from that table; the DNA yielded D and trimming. Recorded for this sample are roughly 18,000 clones; approximately 91% of them occurred a single time. The top ten clones comprise about 16% of the sample.

The sequencing sample was made of peripheral blood. The TCR originated in a human donor in a cohort sampled during active COVID-19.

The CDR3 has the sequence CASSLGHRVYEQYF. The DNA sequence is as follows: TGTGCCAGCAGCTTGGGACACCGAGTCTACGAGCAGTACTTC. The chain is encoded by TRBV7-8 joined to TRBJ2-7; the D region possibly corresponds to TRBD1 (6 bases align). The CDR3 measures 14 amino acids from cysteine to phenylalanine. Only the CDR3 region is kept as DNA, spanning 42 bases read in frame from base 1. V lost 3 bases and J lost 3 bases; the stretch between them is 12 bases long. CDR1 and CDR2 are read off the germline V gene as SGHVS and FQNEAQ. The CDR3 plus the reference TRBV7-8 and TRBJ2-7 genes for the other parts give the full variable domain: GAGVSQSPRYKVAKRGQDVALRCDPISGHVSLFWYQQALGQGPEFLTYFQNEAQLDKSGLPSDRFFAERPEGSVSTLKIQRTQQEDSAVYLCASSLGHRVYEQYFGPGTRLTVT.